This T cell receptor beta chain was captured by sequencing in a study of Graves' ophthalmopathy and Graves' hyperthyroidism. RNA transcripts provided the template for amplifying TCR beta CDR3 regions. First-round RT-PCR with HTBI primers preceded a second-round multiplex PCR. Each CDR3 protein gets one entry after TCRdb re-called the multiplex PCR reads with MiXCR. The sample includes more than 300,000 distinct CDR3 sequences, roughly 14% of them seen just once. This clonotype was seen many times. From germline, CDR1 is SGHAT and CDR2 FQNNGV. V was clipped by 5 bases and J by 2 bases; unmatched bases: 4. The CDR3 length is 14 residues.

Input material: peripheral blood. The chain couples TRBV11-2 to TRBJ2-7; 9 bases are a match to TRBD2. The TCR comes from a woman aged 18-29 years with stable Graves' hyperthyroidism. The CDR3 is CASSILAGPYEQYF. The CDR3 bases are TGTGCCAGCAGCATTCTAGCGGGGCCCTACGAGCAGTACTTC.